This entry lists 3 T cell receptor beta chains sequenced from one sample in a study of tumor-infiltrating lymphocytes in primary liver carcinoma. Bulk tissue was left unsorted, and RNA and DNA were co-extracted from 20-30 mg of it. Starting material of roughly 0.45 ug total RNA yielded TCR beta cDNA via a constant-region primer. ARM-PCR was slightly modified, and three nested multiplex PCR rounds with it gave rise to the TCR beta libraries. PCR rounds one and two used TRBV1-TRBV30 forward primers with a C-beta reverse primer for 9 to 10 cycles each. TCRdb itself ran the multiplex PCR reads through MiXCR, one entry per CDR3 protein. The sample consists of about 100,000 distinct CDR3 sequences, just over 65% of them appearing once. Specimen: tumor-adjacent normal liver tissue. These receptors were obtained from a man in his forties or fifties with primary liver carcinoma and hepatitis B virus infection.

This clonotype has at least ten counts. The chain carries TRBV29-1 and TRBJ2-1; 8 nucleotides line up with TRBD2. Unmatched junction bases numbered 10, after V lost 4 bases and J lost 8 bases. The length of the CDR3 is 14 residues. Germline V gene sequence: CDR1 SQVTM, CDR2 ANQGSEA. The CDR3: CSVVDSGRGDEQFF. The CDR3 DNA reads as TGCAGCGTTGTAGACAGCGGGAGAGGGGATGAGCAGTTCTTC.

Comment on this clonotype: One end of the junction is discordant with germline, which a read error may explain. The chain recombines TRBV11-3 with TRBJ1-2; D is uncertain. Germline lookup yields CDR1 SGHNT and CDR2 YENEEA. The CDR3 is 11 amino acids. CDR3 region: CASSSLYGYNF. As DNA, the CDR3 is TGTGCCAGCAGCTCCTTATATGGCTACAACTTC. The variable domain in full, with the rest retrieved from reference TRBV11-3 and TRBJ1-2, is EAGVVQSPRYKIIEKKQPVAFWCNPISGHNTLYWYLQNLGQGPELLIRYENEEAVDDSQLPKDRFSAERLKGVDSTLKIQPAELGDSAVYLCASSSLYGYNFGSGTRLTVV.

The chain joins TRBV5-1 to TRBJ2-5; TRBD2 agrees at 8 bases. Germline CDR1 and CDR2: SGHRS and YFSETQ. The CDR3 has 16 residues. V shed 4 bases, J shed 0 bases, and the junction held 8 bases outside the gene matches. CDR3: CASSGSGGPYQETQYF. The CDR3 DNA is TGCGCCAGCAGCGGATCGGGAGGGCCGTACCAAGAGACCCAGTACTTC.